The 31 T cell receptor beta chains below come from one sample, sequenced in a study of blood T cell repertoires in COVID-19 (TCRdb year 2020). Receptor libraries were prepared by the immunoSEQ multiplex PCR assay. The immuneACCESS repertoire file appears here via TCRdb, limited to in-frame rearrangements. These files lack a portion of the clones; in checked studies, under half of the deficit traces to unresolved V genes, and the cause of the others is not known. The sample profile shows around 120,000 clones; over 80% of them were found once. 25% to 35% of the sample lies in the top ten. Sequences were obtained from peripheral blood. The receptor source for this set is an older woman with acute or convalescent COVID-19.

The chain joins TRBV3-1 (or the pseudogene TRBV3-2) to TRBJ2-2, with 9 bases aligning to TRBD1. Looked up from germline, CDR1 is LGHDT and CDR2 is YNNKEL (reference sequence). CDR3 length: 14 residues. The ends lost 2 bases at V and 7 bases at J; junction bases unmatched: 2. CDR3 sequence reads: CASSQRQGDGELFF. CDR3 in DNA: TGTGCCAGCAGCCAACGACAGGGGGACGGGGAGCTGTTTTTT.

V usage is TRBV11-2 and J usage is TRBJ1-1; weak D call: TRBD1 (6 bases). V shed 5 bases and J shed 6 bases, with 19 bases lying between them. The CDR3 consists of 15 residues. CDR1 is SGHAT, CDR2 FQNNGV, per germline. The CDR3, as DNA: TGTGCCAGCAGCCCTATTGTTCAGGGGCGATCTGAAGCTTTCTTT. This translates into CASSPIVQGRSEAFF.

The rearrangement joins TRBV28 to TRBJ2-2; 8 bases match TRBD1. V was pared by 4 bases and J by 4 bases, with 5 bases of the junction left unmatched. Germline CDR1 MDHEN, CDR2 SYDVKM. There are 15 residues in the CDR3. For the CDR3, the DNA is TGTGCCAGCAGTTCTTGGGACAGGCCCACCGGGGAGCTGTTTTTT. This gives the protein CASSSWDRPTGELFF.

The sample holds one count of this clone. CDR3 protein: CASSPTWGQQPQHF. Written as DNA, the CDR3 is TGCGCCAGCAGCCCGACTTGGGGGCAACAGCCCCAGCATTTT. The gene calls are TRBV5-1 and TRBJ1-5, with a weak D call TRBD1 (6 bases). Germline loops: CDR1 SGHRS, CDR2 YFSETQ. The germline V and J ends were trimmed by 4 bases and 7 bases, with 15 bases remaining between them. There are 14 residues in the CDR3.

This clone turned up a few times. The rearrangement uses TRBV21-1 and TRBJ1-5; TRBD1 is taken as the D call from the table, unchecked against the DNA. TRBV21-1 is shown as a pseudogene. The CDR3 totals 15 residues. CDR3 sequence: CASSKYRQGAQPQHF. In nucleotides, the CDR3 is TGTGCCAGCAGCAAATATCGCCAGGGGGCCCAGCCCCAGCATTTT.

This clone has just one count. The chain has TRBV18 and TRBJ2-2; TRBD1 might be the D (6 bases). CDR1 and CDR2 from the germline V gene are KGHSH and LQKENI. Trimming took off 6 bases at V and 10 bases at J, with 15 bases between the two ends. The CDR3 consists of 13 residues. For the CDR3, the DNA is TGTGCCAGCTCCACAGGACAGACACCGGAGCTGTTTTTT. As protein: CASSTGQTPELFF.

This clone was recorded once. The chain is built from TRBV2 and TRBJ1-6; maybe TRBD1 (6 bases). V was clipped by 7 bases and J by 10 bases, with 23 bases between them. CDR1 and CDR2 from the germline V gene are SNHLY and FYNNEI. The CDR3 contains 16 residues. The CDR3 DNA is TGTGCCAGCAAGCCCGGGTCCGCAGGGGACGGGTCACCCCTCCACTTT. This encodes CASKPGSAGDGSPLHF. Full variable domain (remainder filled in from reference TRBV2 and TRBJ1-6): EPEVTQTPSHQVTQMGQEVILRCVPISNHLYFYWYRQILGQKVEFLVSFYNNEISEKSEIFDDQFSVERPDGSNFTLKIRSTKLEDSAMYFCASKPGSAGDGSPLHFGNGTRLTVT.

This chain connects TRBV6-5 to TRBJ1-3; no definite D call. Trimming pared 6 bases from V and 0 bases from J, leaving 12 bases between. Germline loops: CDR1 MNHEY, CDR2 SVGAGI. The CDR3 is 15 amino acids. The CDR3 sequence is CASRATEYSGNTIYF. The CDR3 DNA reads TGTGCCAGCAGAGCGACGGAATACTCTGGAAACACCATATATTTT.

The chain couples TRBV5-4 to TRBJ2-3; 7 bases align to TRBD1. Losses at the gene ends were 0 bases for V and 2 bases for J; bases not matched to a gene: 3. In germline, CDR1 is SGHNT, CDR2 YYREEE (reference sequence). The CDR3 contains 15 residues. CDR3 DNA: TGTGCCAGCAGCTTGGGACAGGGAGACACAGATACGCAGTATTTT. Translated: CASSLGQGDTDTQYF.

The chain links TRBV20-1 to TRBJ2-5, with 8 bases aligning to TRBD1. Germline assignment: CDR1 DFQATT and CDR2 SNEGSKA (reference sequence). J was trimmed by 4 bases and V by 5 bases; bases with no gene match: 0. CDR3 size: 11 residues. The CDR3 DNA is TGCAGTGCTGGACAGGGAGAGACCCAGTACTTC. It encodes CSAGQGETQYF.

The V gene is TRBV18, the J gene TRBJ1-1; possibly TRBD1 for D (6 bases). V dropped 5 bases and J dropped 4 bases, with 11 bases sitting between them. CDR1 KGHSH and CDR2 LQKENI come from the germline V gene. The CDR3 runs to 13 residues. CDR3 nucleotides: TGTGCCAGCTCAGACGACAGGCTCACTGAAGCTTTCTTT. It codes for CASSDDRLTEAFF.

This clone is a singleton in its sample. The gene calls are TRBV7-9 and TRBJ1-1; 7 bases align to TRBD1. This CDR3 contains 13 residues. V trimming: 5 bases; J trimming: 1 base; junction bases outside the gene matches: 1. CDR1 SEHNR and CDR2 FQNEAQ come from the germline V gene (reference sequence). CDR3 region: CASSGTENTEAFF. The CDR3 coding sequence is TGTGCCAGCAGCGGGACAGAGAACACTGAAGCTTTCTTT.

The J gene is TRBJ1-1, the V gene TRBV11-2, with 9 bases aligning to TRBD1. This CDR3 has 15 amino acids. V gave up 0 bases and J gave up 5 bases; unmatched junction bases: 4. Germline V gene lookup returns CDR1 SGHAT and CDR2 FQNNGV. The CDR3 sequence: CASSLEGTGSTEAFF. The CDR3 DNA sequence: TGTGCCAGCAGCTTAGAGGGGACAGGGTCGACTGAAGCTTTCTTT.

The chain couples TRBV23-1 to TRBJ2-5; TRBD2 matches at 8 bases. TRBV23-1 is reported as an ORF; its role is uncertain. CDR3 length: 11 residues. The V segment lost 11 bases and the J segment 9 bases; nucleotides outside the gene matches: 8. The chain's CDR3 is CARQPGGPQYF. The CDR3 DNA follows: TGCGCCCGCCAACCGGGGGGGCCCCAGTACTTC.

This chain links TRBV3-1 (or the pseudogene TRBV3-2) with TRBJ1-2; D not resolved. This CDR3 is built from 14 residues. Germline CDR1 and CDR2: LGHDT and YNNKEL (reference sequence). Between the trimmed V and J ends, which lost 0 bases and 4 bases, there was a span of 9 bases. The CDR3 region has the DNA TGTGCCAGCAGCCAAGAAGGAGTTCGCTATGGCTACACCTTC. Amino acid sequence: CASSQEGVRYGYTF.

This chain links TRBV12-5 with TRBJ1-1; TRBD1 agrees at 8 bases. Trimming at V came to 1 base and at J to 3 bases, leaving 4 bases not matched to a gene. The CDR3 contains 15 residues. Germline V gene lookup returns CDR1 LGHNT and CDR2 FRNRAP. CDR3 sequence: CASGLDRGGYTEAFF. CDR3 nucleotides: TGTGCTAGTGGTTTGGACAGGGGGGGGTACACTGAAGCTTTCTTT.

CDR3 sequence (DNA): TGTGCTAGTCTTCGGGGGGCCCTTGGAAACACCATATATTTT. It translates to CASLRGALGNTIYF. This sequence joins TRBV12-5 and TRBJ1-3; D possibly corresponds to TRBD1 (6 bases). Germline values: CDR1 LGHNT, CDR2 FRNRAP. V lost 8 bases to trimming and J lost 3 bases, with 14 bases between them. CDR3 length equals 14 residues.

Turning to this clone: The junction and the germline gene differ at one end; a read error may be behind it. The chain couples TRBV7-7 to TRBJ2-5; 9 nucleotides match TRBD1. The CDR3 is made up of 15 amino acids. Germline CDR1 SSHAT, CDR2 FNYEAQ (reference sequence). The CDR3 loop is CASSDGTGTQETQYF. The DNA of the CDR3 is TGTGCTAGCAGCGACGGGACAGGGACACAAGAGACCCAGTACTTC.

V and J are TRBV2 and TRBJ1-2; D remains ambiguous. The CDR3 contains 13 residues. Germline loops: CDR1 SNHLY, CDR2 FYNNEI. Trimming took 3 bases from V and 4 from J, leaving 9 bases between them. DNA of the CDR3: TGTGCCAGCAGTGACGTCCCGTCCTATGGCTACACCTTC. It is translated as CASSDVPSYGYTF.

V gene TRBV25-1 combines with J gene TRBJ1-2, with D perhaps matching TRBD1 (5 bases). Germline CDR1 MGHDK, CDR2 SYGVNS. V was shortened by 4 bases and J by 7 bases, with 16 bases between the two germline ends. This CDR3 region has 14 residues. CDR3: CASSGEGLFFGYTF. DNA of the CDR3: TGTGCCAGCAGTGGAGAGGGACTTTTTTTTGGCTACACCTTC.

This clone was counted once. This sequence joins TRBV27 and TRBJ2-7; TRBD1 might be the D (6 bases). The length of the CDR3 is 13 residues. Germline V gives CDR1 MNHEY, CDR2 SMNVEV (reference sequence). V gave up 6 bases and J gave up 2 bases, with 11 bases separating them. The CDR3, as DNA: TGTGCCAGCAGAACAGGGACCCCCTACGAGCAGTACTTC. Its protein is CASRTGTPYEQYF.

The genes are TRBV10-1 and TRBJ2-5; tentative D call: TRBD1 (6 bases). Trimming stripped 2 bases from V and 5 bases from J, with 9 bases between. Germline CDR1 reads WNHNN; CDR2 reads SYGVQD (reference sequence). The CDR3 extends over 13 amino acids. CDR3 region: CASSERQGETQYF. The CDR3 DNA reads TGCGCCAGCAGTGAGAGGCAGGGGGAGACCCAGTACTTC.

The V gene is TRBV11-3, the J gene TRBJ1-4, with D hard to call. Germline lookup yields CDR1 SGHNT and CDR2 YENEEA. There are 15 residues in the CDR3. Trimming took 1 base from V and 10 from J, leaving 16 bases between them. CDR3 in amino acids: CASSLGGIPGGKLFF. DNA of the CDR3: TGTGCCAGCAGCTTAGGAGGGATACCGGGAGGAAAACTGTTTTTT.

The chain recombines TRBV3-1 (or the pseudogene TRBV3-2) with TRBJ2-2, with D possibly being TRBD2 (6 bases). Germline V CDR1 and CDR2: LGHDT, YNNKEL (reference sequence). The CDR3 loop spans 12 amino acids. The ends were cut back, 8 bases at V and 5 bases at J, with 9 bases in the middle. CDR3 in amino acids: CASGRGTGELFF. The CDR3 DNA follows: TGTGCCAGCGGACGGGGGACCGGGGAGCTGTTTTTT.

The chain is built from TRBV6-5 and TRBJ2-5, with 9 bases identical to TRBD1. The germline CDR1 and CDR2 sequences are MNHEY and SVGAGI. The CDR3 has 15 residues. The V gene end was trimmed by 1 base and the J gene end by 6 bases; junction bases not matched to a gene: 6. The CDR3 bases are TGTGCCAGCAGTTACTGGGGGACAGGGACAAAGACCCAGTACTTC. Translated, it gives CASSYWGTGTKTQYF.

The CDR3 spells CASSLSVNTEAFF. CDR3 sequence (DNA): TGTGCCAGCAGCTTGTCCGTTAACACTGAAGCTTTCTTT. J is TRBJ1-1 and V is TRBV11-3; no clear D. Germline-derived CDR1 and CDR2 are SGHNT and YENEEA. Trimming left V 3 bases short and J 2 bases short, with 7 bases between. This CDR3 contains 13 residues.

For the CDR3, the DNA is TGTGCCAGCAGCCCAGGACTAGCGGGGCCCCAAGAGACCCAGTACTTC. It specifies CASSPGLAGPQETQYF. The chain recombines TRBV4-2 with TRBJ2-5, with 12 bases aligning to TRBD2. CDR3 size: 16 residues. V was pared by 4 bases and J by 1 base, with 4 bases of the junction left unmatched. CDR1 is LGHNA and CDR2 is YNFKEQ in the germline V gene.

This chain connects TRBV5-1 to TRBJ2-3, with TRBD2 matching over 10 bases. The CDR3 extends over 12 amino acids. Per germline, CDR1 SGHRS and CDR2 YFSETQ. V lost 1 base to trimming and J lost 12 bases; unmatched junction nucleotides: 2. The CDR3 spells CASSLSGGAQYF. In nucleotides, the CDR3 is TGCGCCAGCAGCTTGAGCGGGGGGGCCCAGTATTTT.

This clone appeared once. V gene TRBV7-9 combines with J gene TRBJ2-7; a possible D gene is TRBD2 (5 bases). This CDR3 is 12 amino acids long. Germline CDR1 and CDR2: SEHNR and FQNEAQ (reference sequence). V gave up 5 bases and J gave up 3 bases, with 8 bases separating them. CDR3 sequence reads: CASSRGDYEQYF. CDR3 sequence (DNA): TGTGCCAGCAGCCGGGGAGACTACGAGCAGTACTTC.

This clone came up once. The genes are TRBV28 and TRBJ1-4; a possible D gene is TRBD1 (6 bases). Germline CDR1 MDHEN, CDR2 SYDVKM. The CDR3 totals 18 residues. V lost 5 bases and J lost 3, with 22 bases in between. The CDR3 region is CASSRPQGLGWANEKLFF. The CDR3 bases are TGTGCCAGCAGTCGTCCTCAGGGGTTGGGCTGGGCTAATGAAAAACTGTTTTTT.

The chain employs TRBV5-1 and TRBJ1-2; TRBD1 matches at 7 bases. This CDR3 region has 14 residues. CDR1 and CDR2 from the germline V gene are SGHRS and YFSETQ. V trimming: 5 bases; J trimming: 4 bases; junction bases outside the gene matches: 8. CDR3 DNA: TGCGCCAGCAGTCCCGGACAGGCCGTCTATGGCTACACCTTC. The encoded protein is CASSPGQAVYGYTF.